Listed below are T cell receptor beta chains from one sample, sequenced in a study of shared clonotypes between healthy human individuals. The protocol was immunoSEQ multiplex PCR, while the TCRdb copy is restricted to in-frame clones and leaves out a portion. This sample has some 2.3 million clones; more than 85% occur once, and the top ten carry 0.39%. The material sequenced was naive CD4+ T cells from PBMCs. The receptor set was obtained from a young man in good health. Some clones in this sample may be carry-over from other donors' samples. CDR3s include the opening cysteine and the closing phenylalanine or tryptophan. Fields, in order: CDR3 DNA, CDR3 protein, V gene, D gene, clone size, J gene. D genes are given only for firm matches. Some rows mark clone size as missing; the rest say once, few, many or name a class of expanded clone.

cdr3_nt: TGTGCCAGCAGCTCCACCCTGAACACTGAAGCTTTCTTT
cdr3_aa: CASSSTLNTEAFF
v_call: TRBV6-5
d_call: NA
clone_size: NA
j_call: TRBJ1-1

cdr3_nt: TGTGCCAGCAGCTTAGTGGCACAGAGCTACGAGCAGTACTTC
cdr3_aa: CASSLVAQSYEQYF
v_call: TRBV11-2
d_call: NA
clone_size: NA
j_call: TRBJ2-7

cdr3_nt: TGTGCCACTACATGGCAGGCGAACTCCTACGAGCAGTACTTC
cdr3_aa: CATTWQANSYEQYF
v_call: TRBV10-3
d_call: NA
clone_size: once
j_call: TRBJ2-7

cdr3_nt: TGTGCCACCAGCAGAGCGGGAGGGCGCGAGCAGTACTTC
cdr3_aa: CATSRAGGREQYF
v_call: TRBV15
d_call: TRBD2
clone_size: few
j_call: TRBJ2-7

cdr3_nt: TGCGCCAGCAGCTTGGCCCGGGCCATTCGGGGGGAGCAGTACTTC
cdr3_aa: CASSLARAIRGEQYF
v_call: TRBV5-1
d_call: NA
clone_size: once
j_call: TRBJ2-7

cdr3_nt: TGCGCCAGCAGCTTGGCGTTTAGCGGGAACACGAACACCGGGGAGCTGTTTTTT
cdr3_aa: CASSLAFSGNTNTGELFF
v_call: TRBV5-1
d_call: TRBD2
clone_size: NA
j_call: TRBJ2-2

cdr3_nt: TGTGCCAGTCAAGGTTCCGGCGAAACCTACAATGAGCAGTTCTTC
cdr3_aa: CASQGSGETYNEQFF
v_call: TRBV25-1
d_call: NA
clone_size: NA
j_call: TRBJ2-1

cdr3_nt: TGTGCCAGCAGGCCGGGACAGGGTTTAAATCAGCCCCAGCATTTT
cdr3_aa: CASRPGQGLNQPQHF
v_call: TRBV28
d_call: TRBD1
clone_size: NA
j_call: TRBJ1-5

cdr3_nt: TGTGCCAGCAGCTTTGAAGGCCGGGGGACGGTGTATGGCTACACCTTC
cdr3_aa: CASSFEGRGTVYGYTF
v_call: TRBV5-4
d_call: NA
clone_size: NA
j_call: TRBJ1-2

cdr3_nt: TGTGCCAGCAGTGAATATTTCAGGGAGCATGGCTACACCTTC
cdr3_aa: CASSEYFREHGYTF
v_call: TRBV25-1
d_call: NA
clone_size: NA
j_call: TRBJ1-2

cdr3_nt: TGTGCCAGCAGCTCGGGACAGGGGTTGAATGAGCAGTTCTTC
cdr3_aa: CASSSGQGLNEQFF
v_call: TRBV7-3
d_call: TRBD1
clone_size: NA
j_call: TRBJ2-1

cdr3_nt: TGCGCCAGCAGCGCCGTGAAGAACACCGGGGAGCTGTTTTTT
cdr3_aa: CASSAVKNTGELFF
v_call: TRBV5-1
d_call: NA
clone_size: once
j_call: TRBJ2-2

cdr3_nt: TGTGCCAGCAACCGGGACAGGGTTTTAAACGAGCAGTACTTC
cdr3_aa: CASNRDRVLNEQYF
v_call: TRBV6-1
d_call: TRBD1
clone_size: once
j_call: TRBJ2-7

cdr3_nt: TGTGCCAGCAGCTCGTTTCAATCTAGCCTCCTCTCCTACAATGAGCAGTTCTTC
cdr3_aa: CASSSFQSSLLSYNEQFF
v_call: TRBV11-2
d_call: NA
clone_size: NA
j_call: TRBJ2-1

cdr3_nt: TGTGCCAGCAGTTCCGAGGGCCGGGAGCAGTTCTTC
cdr3_aa: CASSSEGREQFF
v_call: TRBV28
d_call: NA
clone_size: NA
j_call: TRBJ2-1

cdr3_nt: TGTGCCAGCAGCCAAGACCAGCGGACGATGAGCCAGGGAGCTTTCTTT
cdr3_aa: CASSQDQRTMSQGAFF
v_call: TRBV14
d_call: NA
clone_size: NA
j_call: TRBJ1-1

cdr3_nt: TGTGCCAGCAGTTACCAACTAGCGGGAAGCTACAATGAGCAGTTCTTC
cdr3_aa: CASSYQLAGSYNEQFF
v_call: TRBV6-5
d_call: TRBD2
clone_size: NA
j_call: TRBJ2-1

cdr3_nt: TGCAGTGCTAGACGACAGGGAATTATTAGGTTC
cdr3_aa: CSARRQGIIRF
v_call: TRBV20-1
d_call: TRBD1
clone_size: NA
j_call: TRBJ1-2

cdr3_nt: TGTGCCAGCAGCTTGGCTCACAGGGGGATCAGGGATTCACCCCTCCACTTT
cdr3_aa: CASSLAHRGIRDSPLHF
v_call: TRBV5-6
d_call: TRBD1
clone_size: once
j_call: TRBJ1-6

cdr3_nt: TGTGCCATCAGTGAGTCGTCTGGGCAGACTGGTCAGCCCCAGCATTTT
cdr3_aa: CAISESSGQTGQPQHF
v_call: TRBV10-3
d_call: NA
clone_size: NA
j_call: TRBJ1-5

cdr3_nt: TGTGCCAGCAGCTCCCGCCAGGGCCGAGATACGCAGTATTTT
cdr3_aa: CASSSRQGRDTQYF
v_call: TRBV13
d_call: NA
clone_size: NA
j_call: TRBJ2-3

cdr3_nt: TGTGCCAGCAGACCCACTAGCGGGAGCTACAATGAGCAGTTCTTC
cdr3_aa: CASRPTSGSYNEQFF
v_call: TRBV14
d_call: TRBD2
clone_size: NA
j_call: TRBJ2-1

cdr3_nt: TGCGCCAGCAGCTCCGACAGGGGGGGAGATACGCAGTATTTT
cdr3_aa: CASSSDRGGDTQYF
v_call: TRBV5-1
d_call: TRBD1
clone_size: NA
j_call: TRBJ2-3

cdr3_nt: TGTGCCAGCGGACCCTCTGGGGCCAACGTCCTGACTTTC
cdr3_aa: CASGPSGANVLTF
v_call: TRBV7-9
d_call: NA
clone_size: NA
j_call: TRBJ2-6

cdr3_nt: TGCGCCAGCAGCCCCCGTCGGGGCGGGAGTGAGACCCAGTACTTC
cdr3_aa: CASSPRRGGSETQYF
v_call: TRBV5-1
d_call: TRBD2
clone_size: once
j_call: TRBJ2-5

cdr3_nt: TGTGCCAGTAGCCCCGGGACGGTTAACTACAATGAGCAGTTCTTC
cdr3_aa: CASSPGTVNYNEQFF
v_call: TRBV19
d_call: NA
clone_size: NA
j_call: TRBJ2-1

cdr3_nt: TGTGCCAGCAGTGTCTCCACTAGCGGCTCGAACACCGGGGAGCTGTTTTTT
cdr3_aa: CASSVSTSGSNTGELFF
v_call: TRBV6-1
d_call: TRBD2
clone_size: NA
j_call: TRBJ2-2

cdr3_nt: TGTGCCAGCAGTCCGAGGACAGGGGCCCTTTGGACCCAGTACTTC
cdr3_aa: CASSPRTGALWTQYF
v_call: TRBV27
d_call: TRBD1
clone_size: NA
j_call: TRBJ2-5

cdr3_nt: TGTGCCAGCGGCCTACTTGGAAACACCATATATTTT
cdr3_aa: CASGLLGNTIYF
v_call: TRBV6-6
d_call: NA
clone_size: NA
j_call: TRBJ1-3

cdr3_nt: TGTGCCAGTAGTAGACCGCCTAGGGACGAGCAGTACTTC
cdr3_aa: CASSRPPRDEQYF
v_call: TRBV19
d_call: NA
clone_size: NA
j_call: TRBJ2-7

cdr3_nt: TGTGCCAGCAGTTACGCTAGTTCAGTGCCATTTGAGCAGTTCTTC
cdr3_aa: CASSYASSVPFEQFF
v_call: TRBV6-5
d_call: NA
clone_size: once
j_call: TRBJ2-1

cdr3_nt: TGTGCCAGCATCTACGGGGCTAATCAGCCCCAGCATTTT
cdr3_aa: CASIYGANQPQHF
v_call: TRBV6-6
d_call: NA
clone_size: NA
j_call: TRBJ1-5

cdr3_nt: TGTGCCAGCAGTCCACGGATGAGCACAGATACGCAGTATTTT
cdr3_aa: CASSPRMSTDTQYF
v_call: TRBV6-6
d_call: NA
clone_size: NA
j_call: TRBJ2-3

cdr3_nt: TGTGCCAGCAGCTTACAGGGAACCGAAGAGACCCAGTACTTC
cdr3_aa: CASSLQGTEETQYF
v_call: TRBV7-2
d_call: NA
clone_size: once
j_call: TRBJ2-5

cdr3_nt: TGCGCCAGCAGCCCGGGACTAGCGGAACACAATGAGCAGTTCTTC
cdr3_aa: CASSPGLAEHNEQFF
v_call: TRBV5-1
d_call: TRBD2
clone_size: once
j_call: TRBJ2-1

cdr3_nt: TGTGCTAGTGCTGGGGTTTATGGCTACACCTTC
cdr3_aa: CASAGVYGYTF
v_call: TRBV12-5
d_call: NA
clone_size: NA
j_call: TRBJ1-2

cdr3_nt: TGTGCCAGCAGCTTACTGGGAGGCAACACCGGGGAGCTGTTTTTT
cdr3_aa: CASSLLGGNTGELFF
v_call: TRBV13
d_call: NA
clone_size: NA
j_call: TRBJ2-2

cdr3_nt: TGTGCCAGTAGTATTCGAGGGGGCGTTTACACCTTC
cdr3_aa: CASSIRGGVYTF
v_call: TRBV19
d_call: TRBD1
clone_size: once
j_call: TRBJ1-2

cdr3_nt: TGTGCCAGCAGCAGACAGGGGGCGCCCACTGAAGCTTTCTTT
cdr3_aa: CASSRQGAPTEAFF
v_call: TRBV7-2
d_call: TRBD1
clone_size: few
j_call: TRBJ1-1

cdr3_nt: TGTGCCAGCAGCCCCCGCGGTACCCGAGGTACAGATACGCAGTATTTT
cdr3_aa: CASSPRGTRGTDTQYF
v_call: TRBV7-3
d_call: NA
clone_size: NA
j_call: TRBJ2-3

cdr3_nt: TGTGCCACCAGGGACAGAAGCACAGATACGCAGTATTTT
cdr3_aa: CATRDRSTDTQYF
v_call: TRBV19
d_call: TRBD1
clone_size: once
j_call: TRBJ2-3

cdr3_nt: TGTGCCAGCAGCTTACGGCGGGAGGGCGGAGATACGCAGTATTTT
cdr3_aa: CASSLRREGGDTQYF
v_call: TRBV7-9
d_call: TRBD2
clone_size: NA
j_call: TRBJ2-3